The clone carrying this T cell receptor beta chain is medium-sized within its sample. Here immunoSEQ multiplex PCR was the method, and the copy in TCRdb shows in-frame clones only, minus some. The table lists thousands of clones, around 40% of them singletons, with under 30% in the top ten. The sample is drawn from a study of neoadjuvant anti-PD-1 for oral cavity cancer. Trimming at V came to 6 bases and at J to 1 base, leaving 5 bases not matched to a gene. CDR1 and CDR2 (germline): LNHDA, SQIVND (reference sequence). This CDR3 contains 15 residues. The source of this sequence is a person aged 35-80 years with oral cavity squamous cell carcinoma. This chain connects TRBV19 to TRBJ1-1; 10 bases are a match to TRBD1. The source material was tumor tissue, sampled before nivolumab (anti-PD-1) treatment. DNA of the CDR3: TGTGCCAGTAGCTGGGACAGGGGACGGAACACTGAAGCTTTCTTT. The encoded protein is CASSWDRGRNTEAFF.